The T cell receptor (beta chain) described here comes from a study of T cell changes during pregnancy in multiple sclerosis. Generated by immunoSEQ multiplex PCR, the TCRdb table keeps only in-frame clones and is missing some. In the table there are some 76,000 clones, about 90% of which are singletons. Germline assignment: CDR1 SGHNT and CDR2 YYREEE (reference sequence). This CDR3 spans 17 amino acids. V dropped 4 bases and J dropped 0; count of bases not matched to a gene: 8. This clonotype was obtained from a female donor with multiple sclerosis, enrolled in a pregnancy study. The sequencing used CD4+ T cells from peripheral blood mononuclear cells, collected after pregnancy. This chain links TRBV5-4 with TRBJ2-1; 9 nucleotides align to TRBD2. This CDR3 reads CASSPRAGGPSYNEQFF. The CDR3 DNA sequence: TGTGCCAGCAGCCCGAGGGCGGGAGGGCCCTCCTACAATGAGCAGTTCTTC.